The TCR beta chain described here comes from a study of cytomegalovirus exposure and HLA in healthy donors. Note on this clone: The antigen is not known.

This PCR relied on a set of 60 Vbeta primers and 13 Jbeta primers. Profiling relied on immunoSEQ multiplex PCR, and the TCRdb table lists in-frame clones only, not all of them. Of roughly 61,000 clones listed, around 89% are singletons. The trim removed 4 bases at V and 7 bases at J, leaving 8 bases unmatched. This CDR3 region has 14 residues. From germline, CDR1 is GTSNPN and CDR2 SVGIG (reference sequence). The study, taken as a whole, reports: In a later analysis, TCR association rates varied by HLA locus: DRB1 most, HLA-C fewest. Most TCR sequences were rare, but some public TCRs occurred in many donors. TCR beta V- and J-gene trimming, according to a later analysis, was linked to a missense DCLRE1C variant. There were 150 to 200 TCR beta chains listed as cytomegalovirus-associated.

The chain carries TRBV30 and TRBJ1-4; 8 bases align to TRBD1. This TCR came from a man aged 25-40 years in good health and CMV-seropositive. The specimen sequenced was PBMCs. CDR3 in DNA: TGTGCCTGGACTCAGGGGGCGCGTGTTGAAAAACTGTTTTTT. Translation gives CAWTQGARVEKLFF.